This T cell receptor (beta chain) was retrieved from a study of vaccination effects on CD4 cells after COVID-19. In the study overall: Everyone in the study got two shots of either the BNT162b2 or mRNA-1273 vaccine.

After expansion with viral peptide pools in the ViraFEST assay, antigen-specific CD4+ T cells were sequenced. Culture proceeded for 10 days, and CD4+ T cells were then isolated. Each vaccine recipient was nucleocapsid antibody negative and had no prior SARS-CoV-2 infection. IL-2 medium took the place of half the medium on both days 3 and 7. The study's findings and limits: Few convalescent patients were studied, and early post-infection samples were lacking.

The table came from immunoSEQ multiplex PCR; TCRdb's copy has only in-frame clones and leaves some out. Counted here are 23,000 or so clones, less than 80% occurring once; the ten biggest clones make up less than 3.5%. This CDR3 spans 15 amino acids. V was clipped by 0 bases and J by 11 bases, with 14 bases between them. Per germline, CDR1 LNHDA and CDR2 SQIVND (reference sequence). As regards this clone: What it binds is unknown.

The source was CD4+ T cells from PBMCs cultured with SARS-CoV-2 spike peptides, collected before COVID-19 vaccination. The TCR sequence derives from a human donor who received a COVID-19 vaccine. The chain links TRBV19 to TRBJ1-6, with TRBD1 as a possible D gene (5 bases). The DNA of the CDR3 is TGTGCCAGTAGTATAGATAACCCCAGGGAAACACCCCTCCACTTT. Translated: CASSIDNPRETPLHF.